This TCR beta chain was sequenced during a study of blood T cell repertoires in COVID-19 (TCRdb year 2020). With respect to the entire study: Collaborator samples came from the United States, Italy and Spain and covered acute and convalescent phases of COVID-19. A freely available public database, intended as a resource for researchers studying the immune response to SARS-CoV-2, is where the repertoires were released. The samples were drawn from the first 160 participants of the ongoing ImmuneRACE study and from more than 1,000 subjects provided by 6 global collaborators. Sample metadata almost always included a de-identified subject ID, COVID-19 status, age in years and sex. HLA class I and class II types, where available, came from metadata supplied by the sample provider rather than from assay-based typing. The prospective study material was composed of cDNA or gDNA derived from T cells, B-cell-depleted T cells, or PBMCs. The dataset comprised deeply sampled blood TCRbeta repertoires from subjects exposed to, actively infected with, or recovered from COVID-19. Findings and caveats that apply to the study as a whole: The quantity of clinical and demographic metadata differed by source and by participant and was supplied without curation.

Turning to this clone: The specificity of this receptor is unknown. No base quality values were provided; no much bigger clone lies one nucleotide off.

V is cut by 4 bases and J by 10 bases, and the space between the germline ends is 16 bases. Taken from the germline V gene, the CDR1 and CDR2 loops are SGDLS and YYNGEE. The CDR3 holds 13 amino acids from the cysteine to the phenylalanine. Left in the record is the CDR3 DNA by itself, 39 bases read in frame from the first base. TCRbeta CDR3 regions were amplified from genomic DNA using the immunoSEQ Assay, a bias-controlled multiplex PCR. The original methods were these. Nucleated cell counts per sample were estimated from amplification of reference gene primers within the assay. To quantify the absolute abundance of each unique TCRbeta CDR3 rearrangement, sequence reads were collapsed and filtered. Productive Simpson clonality was computed per sample as the square root of Simpson's diversity index over productive rearrangements. TCRdb retrieved this table from immuneACCESS and kept in-frame rearrangements only. Not all clones are present; in checked studies, unresolved V genes account for under half, and no reason is known for the remainder. V, J and clone size were drawn from that table, and D and trimming were deduced from the DNA. The sample records about 220,000 clones, 90% of which are singletons. The ten largest clones add up to about 15% of the sample.

Enrolling through a virtual design, the prospective study's participants ranged in age from roughly 18 to 89 years and lived across some 23 United States geographic areas. Cohort assignment in the prospective study relied on participant-reported clinical history from a screening survey and a study questionnaire. Exposed participants had been in contact, within 2 weeks of entering the study, with a person who had a PCR-confirmed or clinician-diagnosed case of COVID-19. Mobile phlebotomists in the prospective study collected whole blood, serum and a nasopharyngeal or oropharyngeal swab from every participant. Participants in the prospective study had the option to provide additional blood draws and questionnaires over a roughly 2-month period. Prospective study blood samples were shipped either frozen or at room temperature before DNA extraction.

The TCR sequence derives from a man aged 30 to 45 who had been exposed to COVID-19. The chain is made from TRBV9 and TRBJ2-3, with TRBD2 as a weak D call on 5 bases. What was sequenced was PBMCs or T cells enriched from blood (not recorded which). The CDR3 corresponds to CASSLGRERAQYF. The base sequence is TGTGCCAGCAGCCTCGGTCGCGAGAGGGCGCAGTATTTT.